This T cell receptor beta chain was captured by sequencing in a study of cytomegalovirus exposure and HLA in healthy donors. In regard to this clone: Its antigen is as yet unknown.

General study results and limits: At a 0.05 false discovery rate, a later analysis found around 17,000 TCR beta sequences to be associated with HLA alleles. Per a prior analysis, the majority of TCR beta V segments were productive roughly 90% or roughly 30% of the time.

Per the germline V gene, CDR1 is SGHAT and CDR2 is FQNNGV. The CDR3 has 15 amino acids. Losses at the gene ends were 5 bases for V and 6 bases for J; bases not matched to a gene: 9. Primers: 60 Vbeta forward and 13 Jbeta reverse. Only in-frame clones appear in the TCRdb table, and some are missing; sequencing was by immunoSEQ multiplex PCR. There are around 170,000 clones in the sample; 84% occur only once, and approximately 2.9% lies in the top ten. This clonotype originated in a woman aged 50 to 65 in good health and CMV-seropositive. The source material was PBMCs. The J gene is TRBJ2-3, the V gene TRBV11-2; 9 bases fit TRBD2. This chain's CDR3 is CASSVSGGPSDTQYF. CDR3 DNA sequence: TGTGCCAGCAGCGTAAGCGGGGGGCCGTCGGATACGCAGTATTTT.